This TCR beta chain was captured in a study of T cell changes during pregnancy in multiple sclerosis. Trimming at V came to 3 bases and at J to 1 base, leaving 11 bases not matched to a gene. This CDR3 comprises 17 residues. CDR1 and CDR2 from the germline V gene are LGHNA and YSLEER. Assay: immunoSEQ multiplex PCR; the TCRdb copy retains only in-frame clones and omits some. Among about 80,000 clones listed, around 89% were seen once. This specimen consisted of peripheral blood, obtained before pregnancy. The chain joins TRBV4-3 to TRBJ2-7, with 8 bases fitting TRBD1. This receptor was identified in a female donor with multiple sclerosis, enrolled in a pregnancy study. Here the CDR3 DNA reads TGCGCCAGCAGCCAGGGCCCGGACAGGGTGAATTCCTACGAGCAGTACTTC. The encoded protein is CASSQGPDRVNSYEQYF.